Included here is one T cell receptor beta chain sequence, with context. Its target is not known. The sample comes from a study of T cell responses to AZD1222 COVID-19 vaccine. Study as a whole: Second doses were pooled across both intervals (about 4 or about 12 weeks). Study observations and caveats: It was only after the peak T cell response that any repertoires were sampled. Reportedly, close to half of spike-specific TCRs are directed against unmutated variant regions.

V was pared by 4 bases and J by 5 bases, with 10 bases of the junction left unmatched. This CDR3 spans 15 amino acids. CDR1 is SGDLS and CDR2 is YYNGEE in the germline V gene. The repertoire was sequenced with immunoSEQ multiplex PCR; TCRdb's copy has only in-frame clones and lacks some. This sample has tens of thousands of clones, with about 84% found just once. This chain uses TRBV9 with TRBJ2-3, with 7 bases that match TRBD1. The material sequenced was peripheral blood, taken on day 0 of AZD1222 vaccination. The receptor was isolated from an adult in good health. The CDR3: CASSFSETGVDTQYF. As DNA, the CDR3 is TGTGCCAGCAGCTTTTCAGAAACAGGGGTAGATACGCAGTATTTT.